This T cell receptor beta chain was sequenced for a study of CD8 T cells in Susac syndrome. With random hexamers, reverse transcription was performed on roughly 0.5 to 1 ug of RNA. The amplification used immunoSEQ multiplex PCR on TCR beta CDR3; it spanned 54 Vbeta and 13 Jbeta. TCRdb redid the calling of the immunoSEQ multiplex PCR reads with MiXCR, one entry per CDR3 protein. The data show 300,000 to 350,000 distinct CDR3 sequences, about 90% seen once. The T cells that were sequenced for TCR beta were CD8+ and CD4+ cells from blood. The CDR3 has 16 amino acids. Germline-derived CDR1 and CDR2 are SGHRS and YFSETQ. Trimming cost V 0 bases and J 6 bases, with 18 bases left between them.

This chain links TRBV5-1 with TRBJ1-2; D not certain. The source material was CD4+ T cells from PBMCs. The TCR originated in a human donor with multiple sclerosis. CDR3: CASSLDLRAGGDGYTF. The CDR3 nucleotides are TGCGCCAGCAGCTTGGACCTACGGGCCGGAGGCGATGGCTACACCTTC.